One sample yielded the 19 T cell receptor beta chains listed below, sequenced in a study of a mutant IDH1 vaccine in newly diagnosed glioma. Regarding time point: week 23, last vaccination. Vaccination comprised doses that each held 300 ug of mutant IDH1 20-mer peptide, plus topical imiquimod. These TCRs are of unknown antigen specificity. The table came from immunoSEQ multiplex PCR; TCRdb's copy has only in-frame clones and leaves some out. Of tens of thousands of clones in the sample, around 74% were seen once. Source: PBMCs, taken from a glioma patient whose treatment included an IDH1 peptide vaccine. The receptors stem from a man aged 50-60 years with glioma.

The rearrangement joins TRBV6-5 to TRBJ1-4; 10 bases are shared with TRBD1. Germline V gene lookup returns CDR1 MNHEY and CDR2 SVGAGI. The CDR3 is 14 residues long. The J segment lost 8 bases and the V segment lost 5 bases, leaving 5 bases of the junction unmatched. CDR3 residues: CASSLTGGREKLFF. In nucleotides, the CDR3 is TGTGCCAGCAGTCTGACAGGGGGCCGCGAAAAACTGTTTTTT.

J is TRBJ1-1 and V is TRBV7-9; the D gene is possibly TRBD1 (6 bases). Trimming cost V 1 base and J 4 bases, with 10 bases left between them. The germline gives CDR1 SEHNR, CDR2 FQNEAQ (reference sequence). The CDR3 has 14 amino acids. CDR3 nucleotide sequence: TGTGCCAGCAGCTTAGGTGGGGGCTTCACTGAAGCTTTCTTT. Translated, it gives CASSLGGGFTEAFF.

This chain uses TRBV7-9 with TRBJ1-1, with a weak D call TRBD1 (6 bases). V lost 2 bases, J lost 0 bases, and 7 bases lay in between. In germline, CDR1 is SEHNR, CDR2 FQNEAQ (reference sequence). This CDR3 has 14 amino acids. The CDR3 nucleotides are TGTGCCAGCAGCTTATGGGACATGAACACTGAAGCTTTCTTT. The encoded protein is CASSLWDMNTEAFF. Drawing the rest from reference TRBV7-9 and TRBJ1-1, the complete variable domain is DTGVSQNPRHKITKRGQNVTFRCDPISEHNRLYWYRQTLGQGPEFLTYFQNEAQLEKSRLLSDRFSAERPKGSFSTLEIQRTEQGDSAMYLCASSLWDMNTEAFFGQGTRLTVV.

CDR3 nucleotides: TGCGCCAGCAGCTCGGGACAGCTCCAAGAGACCCAGTACTTC. It specifies CASSSGQLQETQYF. The chain combines TRBV5-1 with TRBJ2-5, with TRBD1 matching 7 bases. The CDR3 loop spans 14 amino acids. Germline lookup yields CDR1 SGHRS and CDR2 YFSETQ. Unmatched junction bases numbered 3, after V lost 3 bases and J lost 1 base. Filled out from reference TRBV5-1 and TRBJ2-5, the complete variable domain reads KAGVTQTPRYLIKTRGQQVTLSCSPISGHRSVSWYQQTPGQGLQFLFEYFSETQRNKGNFPGRFSGRQFSNSRSEMNVSTLELGDSALYLCASSSGQLQETQYFGPGTRLLVL.

This chain uses TRBV5-8 with TRBJ1-1, with a possible D match to TRBD1 (6 bases). CDR3 length: 14 amino acids. CDR1 and CDR2 from the germline V gene are SGHTS and YDEGEE. V lost 3 bases and J lost 5, with 14 bases in between. The CDR3 region is CASSSTLTGTEAFF. The CDR3, as DNA: TGTGCCAGCAGCTCGACCCTTACAGGGACTGAAGCTTTCTTT.

This rearrangement joins TRBV10-3 to TRBJ1-5; 10 bases are a match to TRBD1. Unmatched junction bases numbered 7, after V lost 5 bases and J lost 6 bases. The CDR3 length is 15 residues. Germline CDR1 and CDR2: ENHRY and SYGVKD. CDR3: CAISPGTGEVQPQHF. CDR3 DNA: TGTGCCATCAGTCCCGGGACAGGGGAGGTTCAGCCCCAGCATTTT.

This clone has just one count. The chain is built from TRBV15 and TRBJ1-5; D is unclear. Trimming took 1 base from V and 2 from J, leaving 12 bases between them. This CDR3 comprises 16 residues. The germline gives CDR1 LNHNV, CDR2 YYDKDF (reference sequence). CDR3 amino acids: CATSRVGPVGNQPQHF. The DNA for the CDR3 is TGTGCCACCAGCAGAGTAGGTCCCGTCGGCAATCAGCCCCAGCATTTT.

The chain employs TRBV14 and TRBJ1-2; D is unclear. Trimming took off 2 bases at V and 8 bases at J, with 18 bases between the two ends. CDR1 is SGHDN, CDR2 FVKESK, per germline. This CDR3 is 15 amino acids long. Here the CDR3 reads CASSQRAGASKGYTF. The CDR3 coding sequence is TGTGCCAGCAGCCAAAGGGCAGGAGCGTCTAAGGGCTACACCTTC.

The sample holds a few counts of this clone. The genes are TRBV18 and TRBJ2-7, with 9 bases matching TRBD1. In germline, CDR1 is KGHSH, CDR2 LQKENI. CDR3 length: 14 residues. The V gene end was trimmed by 4 bases and the J gene end by 3 bases; junction bases not matched to a gene: 4. CDR3 sequence (DNA): TGTGCCAGCTCACTTCGGACAGGGGACTACGAGCAGTACTTC. Its translation is CASSLRTGDYEQYF.

J is TRBJ2-3 and V is TRBV4-3; no clear D. The V gene's germline CDR1 is LGHNA and CDR2 YSLEER. The CDR3 runs to 16 residues. V was cut by 0 bases and J by 3 bases, with 13 bases left in between. CDR3 DNA: TGCGCCAGCAGCCAAGATCACACAGAAGGAACAGATACGCAGTATTTT. It is translated as CASSQDHTEGTDTQYF.

The chain is built from TRBV28 and TRBJ2-7; D ambiguous. The CDR3 has 11 amino acids. V dropped 8 bases and J dropped 4 bases, with 9 bases sitting between them. Germline-derived CDR1 and CDR2 are MDHEN and SYDVKM. Written as DNA, the CDR3 is TGTGCCAGCCTCTCAGAATACGAGCAGTACTTC. As protein: CASLSEYEQYF.

The chain carries TRBV7-6 and TRBJ2-7, with D perhaps matching TRBD1 or TRBD2 (5 bases each). CDR1 is SGHVS, CDR2 FNYEAQ, per germline. V lost 2 bases and J lost 4, with 9 bases in between. The CDR3 runs to 13 residues. The CDR3 region has the DNA TGTGCCAGCAGCTTAATGGGGGAGTACGAGCAGTACTTC. This gives the protein CASSLMGEYEQYF.

The V and J genes are TRBV5-1 and TRBJ2-3; the match to TRBD1 covers 10 bases. This CDR3 has 16 amino acids. J gave up 2 bases and V 2 bases, and 5 bases lay outside the gene matches. Germline V CDR1 and CDR2: SGHRS, YFSETQ. CDR3 sequence: CASSFGGQGYTDTQYF. The CDR3 DNA sequence: TGCGCCAGCAGCTTTGGGGGACAGGGGTACACAGATACGCAGTATTTT. The entire variable domain, with the rest obtained from reference TRBV5-1 and TRBJ2-3, is as follows: KAGVTQTPRYLIKTRGQQVTLSCSPISGHRSVSWYQQTPGQGLQFLFEYFSETQRNKGNFPGRFSGRQFSNSRSEMNVSTLELGDSALYLCASSFGGQGYTDTQYFGPGTRLTVL.

The V and J genes are TRBV9 and TRBJ2-7; D not resolved. There are 14 residues in the CDR3. Germline V lookup: CDR1 SGDLS, CDR2 YYNGEE. The ends were cut back, 0 bases at V and 2 bases at J, with 9 bases in the middle. The CDR3 spells CASSVEGSPYEQYF. The CDR3 bases are TGTGCCAGCAGCGTAGAAGGGTCTCCCTACGAGCAGTACTTC.

This clone was recorded only once. The rearrangement links TRBV9 to TRBJ1-3; possible D gene TRBD1, 5 bases. V lost 3 bases to trimming and J lost 0 bases, with 10 bases between them. The CDR3 covers 15 residues. Germline lookup yields CDR1 SGDLS and CDR2 YYNGEE. The CDR3 protein is CASSGTRVSGNTIYF. The DNA for the CDR3 is TGTGCCAGCAGCGGGACCAGGGTCTCTGGAAACACCATATATTTT.

This clone ranks as medium-sized. The J gene is TRBJ1-5, the V gene TRBV27; 9 bases map to TRBD1. V gave up 8 bases and J gave up 4 bases; unmatched junction bases: 6. The CDR3 totals 14 residues. Per germline, CDR1 MNHEY and CDR2 SMNVEV (reference sequence). The CDR3 is CASAIDRGNQPQHF. The DNA for the CDR3 is TGTGCCAGCGCCATTGACAGGGGGAATCAGCCCCAGCATTTT.

The V gene is TRBV6-1, the J gene TRBJ1-4; weak D call: TRBD1 (6 bases). Germline lookup yields CDR1 MNHNS and CDR2 SASEGT. CDR3 size: 16 residues. Trimming removed 2 bases at V and 7 bases at J, with 17 bases between. The CDR3 DNA is TGTGCCAGCAGTGAACGTCGGGGGGCGCCCAGTGAAAAACTGTTTTTT. Residues: CASSERRGAPSEKLFF.

The rearrangement uses TRBV6-4 and TRBJ1-4; D gene ambiguous. Per germline, CDR1 MRHNA and CDR2 SNTAGT. CDR3 length equals 16 residues. The V and J ends lost 4 bases and 7 bases respectively, with 19 bases between them. CDR3 sequence: CASSARPDRVSEKLFF. CDR3 DNA sequence: TGTGCCAGCAGTGCCCGCCCCGACCGGGTGAGTGAAAAACTGTTTTTT.

The chain carries TRBV10-3 and TRBJ1-1; D is perhaps TRBD1 (6 bases). There are 13 residues in the CDR3. CDR1 is ENHRY, CDR2 SYGVKD, per germline. The V gene lost 11 bases and the J gene lost 0 bases, with 13 bases spanning the gap. CDR3 loop: CASQQGVNTEAFF. The CDR3 coding sequence is TGTGCCTCCCAACAGGGCGTGAACACTGAAGCTTTCTTT.